The rows below give T cell receptor beta chains drawn from one sample of a study of CXCR3-negative and CXCR3-positive naive CD8 T cells. TCRdb reworked the 5' RACE reads into one entry per CDR3 protein, no DNA. This sample's table has 85,000 to 120,000 distinct CDR3 sequences. The sample was naive CXCR3+ CD8+ T cells from blood. The source is a human donor in good health. Some clones in this sample may be carry-over from other donors' samples. Both conserved end residues are part of each CDR3. Fields, in order: V gene, J gene, CDR3 protein.

V gene: TRBV4-3; J gene: TRBJ2-1; CDR3 protein: CASSQDGMAGGDNEQFF
V gene: TRBV7-3; J gene: TRBJ2-7; CDR3 protein: CASGLGPTYEQYF
V gene: TRBV6-6; J gene: TRBJ1-1; CDR3 protein: CASSAGTGEAFF
V gene: TRBV6-2/TRBV6-3; J gene: TRBJ2-7; CDR3 protein: CASRLRGRSDSYEQYF
V gene: TRBV30; J gene: TRBJ2-1; CDR3 protein: CAWRGYNEQFF
V gene: TRBV6-5; J gene: TRBJ2-1; CDR3 protein: CASSYGLVAYNEQFF
V gene: TRBV5-5; J gene: TRBJ2-7; CDR3 protein: CASSPIQGAASYEQYF
V gene: TRBV9; J gene: TRBJ1-1; CDR3 protein: CASSQGTGNTEAFF
V gene: TRBV7-3; J gene: TRBJ2-1; CDR3 protein: CASSFDEGSYNEQFF
V gene: TRBV7-8; J gene: TRBJ2-1; CDR3 protein: CASSLVAGTFNEQFF
V gene: TRBV5-4; J gene: TRBJ2-3; CDR3 protein: CASSLERGPADTQYF
V gene: TRBV6-6; J gene: TRBJ1-1; CDR3 protein: CASSYVVNTEAFF
V gene: TRBV29-1; J gene: TRBJ2-1; CDR3 protein: CSVTYRDRAYNEQFF
V gene: TRBV3-1; J gene: TRBJ2-1; CDR3 protein: CASSQAAAFWNNEQFF
V gene: TRBV5-1; J gene: TRBJ2-7; CDR3 protein: CASSLEGTGNEQYF
V gene: TRBV6-2/TRBV6-3; J gene: TRBJ2-1; CDR3 protein: CASSPAWTQEKFF
V gene: TRBV7-8; J gene: TRBJ2-1; CDR3 protein: CASSLDSPLGEQFF
V gene: TRBV20-1; J gene: TRBJ2-2; CDR3 protein: CSARDSQANTGELFF
V gene: TRBV4-1; J gene: TRBJ1-1; CDR3 protein: CASSQGTDSQAFF
V gene: TRBV5-1; J gene: TRBJ2-4; CDR3 protein: CASSSLRTGNLKGQNIQYF
V gene: TRBV2; J gene: TRBJ2-1; CDR3 protein: CASSVDSSYNEQFF
V gene: TRBV29-1; J gene: TRBJ1-3; CDR3 protein: CSVEEEGIGNTIYF
V gene: TRBV5-1; J gene: TRBJ2-1; CDR3 protein: CASSSHGGGNEQFF
V gene: TRBV20-1; J gene: TRBJ2-7; CDR3 protein: CNAREAPYEQYF
V gene: TRBV15; J gene: TRBJ2-1; CDR3 protein: CATLAGSREQFF
V gene: TRBV28; J gene: TRBJ2-7; CDR3 protein: CASSFIPRDGSYEQYF
V gene: TRBV29-1; J gene: TRBJ2-1; CDR3 protein: CSVDREYNEQFF
V gene: TRBV3-1; J gene: TRBJ2-3; CDR3 protein: CASSHPLDTQYF
V gene: TRBV7-2; J gene: TRBJ2-2; CDR3 protein: CASSWPPGVAGGPDGELFF
V gene: TRBV28; J gene: TRBJ2-3; CDR3 protein: CASSPRGLTWADTQYF
V gene: TRBV28; J gene: TRBJ1-5; CDR3 protein: CASSLLDNQPQHF
V gene: TRBV5-1; J gene: TRBJ2-7; CDR3 protein: CASSSGRGALYEQYF
V gene: TRBV10-3; J gene: TRBJ2-1; CDR3 protein: CAISEEASGRSNEQFF
V gene: TRBV30; J gene: TRBJ2-7; CDR3 protein: CAWSPGGEQYF
V gene: TRBV13; J gene: TRBJ2-7; CDR3 protein: CASSLGTVPIEQYF
V gene: TRBV13; J gene: TRBJ2-7; CDR3 protein: CASSKGPGTGDYEQYF
V gene: TRBV7-9; J gene: TRBJ1-1; CDR3 protein: CASSQGIEAFF
V gene: TRBV6-2/TRBV6-3; J gene: TRBJ2-7; CDR3 protein: CASSYPPMGSPYEQYF
V gene: TRBV9; J gene: TRBJ2-1; CDR3 protein: CASSPGGGYEQFF
V gene: TRBV10-3; J gene: TRBJ2-2; CDR3 protein: CAISDLWTGELFF
V gene: TRBV2; J gene: TRBJ2-7; CDR3 protein: CASEGVDEQDLFEQYF
V gene: TRBV11-2; J gene: TRBJ1-1; CDR3 protein: CASSLSGLGNTEAFF
V gene: TRBV6-6; J gene: TRBJ1-5; CDR3 protein: CASSPPGDQPQHF